Described below is a single TCR beta chain sequence and its context. The sample is drawn from a study of blood T cell repertoires in COVID-19. Study members were between about 18 and 100 years old and lived in 24 US regions. Authors' analysis steps: From reference gene primer amplification, estimates of nucleated cell counts were derived. TCRdb keeps only in-frame clones here, not all; method: immunoSEQ multiplex PCR. The DNA gave D and trimming, while V, J and clone size come from that table. The sample yields around 500,000 clones, 88% seen once. The CDR3 contains 20 residues. With V trimmed by 3 bases and J by 2 bases, 18 bases remained unmatched. CDR1 KGHDR and CDR2 SFDVKD come from the germline V gene.

The sequenced sample consisted of PBMCs or T cells enriched from blood (not recorded which). This receptor was taken from an older woman who had recovered from COVID-19. The V and J genes are TRBV24-1 and TRBJ2-5, with 9 bases identical to TRBD1. The CDR3 sequence is CATSDPTVPGQGRSQETQYF. CDR3 nucleotide sequence: TGTGCCACCAGTGATCCAACCGTCCCGGGACAGGGAAGGAGTCAAGAGACCCAGTACTTC.